This TCR beta chain appears in the sequencing data of a study of beta chain features in type 1 diabetes. Study as a whole: Healthy donors and patients showed comparable age, gender and cell yields. Overall study results and limits: TCRB repertoires of naive, central memory and Treg cells appeared more similar among patients than among healthy donors. Shorter templates might be favored by PCR, equally in patients and controls.

Of note for this clone: Its specificity is unknown.

As every portion of the isolated RNA was reverse transcribed, the sequencing read expressed TCRB transcripts. The table came from immunoSEQ multiplex PCR; TCRdb's copy has only in-frame clones and leaves some out. The table includes fewer than 900,000 clones, 15% to 20% detected once. Trimming pared 0 bases from V and 7 bases from J, leaving 7 bases between. The CDR3 is 13 residues long. Germline loops: CDR1 SGHRS, CDR2 YFSETQ. Sequences were obtained from naive CD4+ T cells from blood. This clonotype was obtained from a woman under 30 in good health. This chain joins TRBV5-1 and TRBJ2-2, with no clear D. The CDR3 DNA follows: TGCGCCAGCAGCTTGGGAGAGGTCGGGGAGCTGTTTTTT. As protein: CASSLGEVGELFF.